This T cell receptor (beta chain) was documented in a study of spatial heterogeneity in lung cancer. Whole-study results and caveats: Expanded intratumoral alpha and beta TCR counts tracked tumor mutation counts.

Trimming removed 4 bases from V and 5 bases from J; junction bases left unmatched: 7. The CDR3 is made up of 14 amino acids. Germline-derived CDR1 and CDR2 are SQVTM and ANQGSEA. By share, this clonotype counts as large. The antigen is unknown. Within a library made for alpha chains, this beta chain is off target, and its count is uninformative. The time point: sample taken at primary tumor resection. The cohort: approximately 74 early-stage, untreated non-small cell lung cancer patients. TCR cDNA molecules each carried a unique molecular identifier. TCRdb processed the 5' RACE reads anew with MiXCR; each CDR3 protein has one entry. Of hundreds of distinct CDR3 sequences in the sample, around 7% were seen once.

The receptor comes from a female donor with early-stage non-small cell lung cancer. The sequencing used lung tumor tissue, collected at surgery. This chain joins TRBV29-1 and TRBJ2-1, with 8 bases lining up with TRBD2. The CDR3, as DNA: TGCAGCGTTGCCGGGACTAGTAGCGACAATGAGCAGTTCTTC. Its protein product is CSVAGTSSDNEQFF.